This T cell receptor beta chain was recorded in a study of cytomegalovirus exposure and HLA in healthy donors (dated by TCRdb to between 2016 and 2019). A note on the overall study: An earlier analysis of more than 550 of the donors reported approximately 300 Gb of sequence data and around 120 million unique TCR beta sequences obtained from 180 million or so T cells. An early release covering more than 500 HLA-typed donors comprised approximately 290 gigabases of sequencing data and around 80 million unique TCR sequences. Of the 300 to 400 genotyped donors, approximately 83% fell in the genetic ancestry cluster associated with self-reported Caucasian donors. The study was designed to test whether signatures of past pathogen exposure could be identified by cataloging public T cell receptors. Using immunosequencing, the study profiled T cell repertoires from roughly 650 subjects and related those repertoires to cytomegalovirus serostatus. In addition to the first cohort of 650 to 750 subjects, a separate validation cohort of 130 or so different subjects was used. The study combined high-throughput TCR immunosequencing, statistical association of individual TCRs with disease status, and machine learning to predict cytomegalovirus infection status. To study patterns of TCR occurrence, a later analysis re-analyzed previously published TCR beta repertoires from more than 550 donors and added high-resolution HLA genotyping. The later analysis used no new phenotypic data to find candidate immune exposures, relying instead on TCR beta sequences and their occurrence across donors. To decide whether each TCR beta V gene segment behaved as functional or pseudogenic, an earlier analysis of some 580 of the donors relied on high-throughput TCR beta sequencing. Donor age, sex, ethnicity and CMV serostatus were compiled alongside the repertoire data. Genome-wide SNP genotypes for about 55% of the roughly 670 donors were used in a later genetic analysis, which treated that subset as a discovery cohort. All discovery cohort repertoires had been generated on a single sequencing platform. HLA typing included class I and class II loci at four-digit resolution. Typing coverage differed by locus: A, B, C, DRB1 and DQB1 were typed in roughly 620-640 donors, DQA1 in about 500, DPA1 in around 580, and DPB1 in approximately 450. Roughly five DR-DQ haplotypes were treated as single units for association and clustering because of strong linkage in the cohort. Across under 500 genotyped donors of the cohort, an average of roughly 200,000 unique TCR beta nucleotide sequences per donor were sequenced, and roughly a sixth of those sequences were non-productive. Broader findings and caveats from the paper: V-gene and J-gene trimming of TCR beta chains was associated with a missense DCLRE1C variant in a later genetic analysis, and the association was replicated in an independent cohort. A later analysis found that HLA-associated TCR beta chains were more clonally expanded and had lower generation probabilities than equally common non-associated chains. A few of the identified cytomegalovirus-associated TCR beta chains were confirmed in vitro to be specific for cytomegalovirus antigens. Assigning TCR associations to individual alleles was difficult when HLA alleles, especially DR and DQ, strongly co-occurred. Correlated functional status among segregating V segments might reflect linkage disequilibrium, but an unknown experimental factor could not be ruled out. Immune exposure information for the cohort was limited to CMV serostatus. While some public TCRs were present in many individuals, most TCR sequences turned up only very rarely across donors. A group of highly shared sequence variants was considered likely to be a technical artifact of the sequencing pipeline. Presence/absence analyses assumed roughly uniform sequencing depth across donors, an assumption that may not hold. In a later analysis, some 17,000 TCR beta sequences were associated with specific HLA alleles at a false discovery rate of 0.05. A later analysis found that most CMV-associated TCR beta chains appeared HLA-restricted, with HLA associations seemingly driven largely by CMV exposure. Because HLA typing was missing for some donors at each locus, association tests included only the typed subset. According to a later analysis, TCR association rates differed among HLA loci, with DRB1 alleles showing the most associated TCRs and HLA-C alleles showing the fewest. An earlier analysis of roughly 570 of the donors showed that most TCR beta V segments appeared in productive rearrangements either about 87% or about 30% of the time, which broadly matched IMGT annotations. A later analysis reported that several top co-occurrence clusters appeared linked to parvovirus B19, influenza, CMV and Epstein-Barr virus. It was suggested by the authors that the approach could potentially be generalized to other disease states and immunological phenotypes. In this cohort, only TCR beta chains were sequenced, and detectable features were limited by the absence of alpha or paired-chain data. The earlier analysis of about 600 of the donors excluded about 16 rarely observed V segments, including chromosome 9 orphons, because counts were too low. Cytomegalovirus status was reported to be diagnosed by the classifier with high specificity and sensitivity in both the original and validation cohorts. A further reported finding was that TCR beta sequences accurately predicted the HLA-A and HLA-B alleles for most subjects in the first cohort. A later genetic analysis reported fewer N-insertions in productive TCRs among donors in an Asian-associated ancestry cluster than the roughly 700-donor mean. Because the 87-base-pair reads could not distinguish some IMGT-functional V segments, including TRBV6-2 and TRBV6-3, those segments were excluded. A total of 150 or so TCR beta chains were listed by the study as associated with cytomegalovirus.

In total, roughly 670 healthy bone marrow donors made up the cohort. All cohort members were sampled while nominally healthy, although unrecorded immune exposures were likely present. The donor was CMV seronegative and belonged to the group of 352 seronegative cohort members. A peripheral blood sample was provided by each donor, and peripheral blood mononuclear cells were used for TCR beta sequencing. The Qiagen DNeasy Blood Extraction Kit was used to extract genomic DNA from the blood cell samples. Libraries came from the immunoSEQ multiplex PCR assay. The multiplex PCR relied on a mix of 60 forward primers for TCR Vbeta segments and 13 reverse primers for TCR Jbeta segments. The CDR3 region of rearranged TCR beta genes was amplified from genomic DNA by a multiplex PCR assay. The Illumina HiSeq System was used to sequence the amplified TCR beta libraries as 87-base-pair reads. In the paper's pipeline: A later analysis tallied roughly 80 million unique TCR beta chains across the 600 to 700 repertoires, and about 10 million of those chains were shared by two or more donors. A nearest-neighbor algorithm error-corrected the raw reads and collapsed the reads into unique sequences, merging closely related sequences to remove PCR and sequencing errors. Alignment of CDR3 sequences to IMGT reference sequences was used to assign V, D and J gene segments. For a sequence to be retained, a match of at least six nucleotides to both a V gene segment and a J gene segment was required. Rearrangements were called productive when the CDR3 lacked stop codons and stayed in frame with V and J; all others were non-productive. CDR3 was defined according to IMGT convention as the region running from the second conserved V-encoded cysteine to the conserved J-encoded phenylalanine. The earlier analysis of more than 450 of the donors excluded sequences that lacked an unambiguous match to a single V gene segment. In an earlier analysis of approximately 500 of the donors, a V segment was called functional when productive rearrangements were above 56.7%, and segregating when the standard deviation between donors exceeded 5%. A statistical classification framework was developed to diagnose cytomegalovirus status using the catalog of TCR beta chain sequences. A later analysis assigned V and J genes by comparing TCR nucleotide sequences with IMGT/GENE-DB human TR gene sequences. A later analysis assigned CDR3 sequences and most-parsimonious VDJ recombination scenarios with the TCRdist pipeline. In a later analysis, every TCR beta chain was defined by the combination of its CDR3 amino acid sequence and its V-gene family, and reads without a unique V-gene family were dropped. As a way to deal with suspected cross-contamination and a sequencing artifact, a later analysis dropped nearly 600 nucleotide sequences that were highly shared and had low generation probability. In a later analysis, a clonal expansion index for each public chain was calculated from normalized within-repertoire ranks of inferred template counts. In a later analysis, generation probabilities were computed using a VDJ recombination model fitted to out-of-frame rearrangements, and the results were checked against IGoR. In a later analysis, TCR-TCR, TCR-HLA and TCR-CMV co-occurrence was scored with hypergeometric tests, and a repertoire-size bias correction was applied to TCR pairs. False discovery rates were estimated in a later analysis by permuting HLA or CMV assignments 20 times. In a later analysis, co-occurring TCRs were grouped using DBSCAN, and TCRdist sequence similarity was added for clustering within HLA-allele-positive subsets. Repertoires with fewer than 30,000 or more than 120,000 public chains were left out of co-occurrence clustering, as were a handful of repertoires with anomalous nucleotide sharing. The source is immuneACCESS, and TCRdb retained only in-frame sequences with V and J called. Part of the clones is not carried over; for the studies checked, unresolved V genes explain less than half of this, and the remainder is unexplained. From that table come the V and J calls and clone size; the DNA was used to work out D and trimming. Counted in this sample were under 200,000 clones; about 70% of them appeared once. The biggest ten clones account for 1.8% of the sample.

V sheds 4 bases and J sheds 2 bases, leaving 7 bases between their ends. CDR1 is given as MRHNA and CDR2 as SNTAGT, both from the germline V gene. The CDR3 contains 13 residues, cysteine and phenylalanine counted. The retained sequence is limited to the CDR3, 39 bases, with the frame set at the first base. Notes on this clone: Its target antigen remains unknown. Qualities for individual bases were not recorded, and no much larger clone is one base off.

This sequence was found in a woman between 25 and 40 years old in good health and CMV-seronegative. The sequenced material came from PBMCs. The chain is made from TRBV6-4 and TRBJ2-3, with the D gene not confidently named. The CDR3 has the sequence CASSVEITDTQYF. The nucleotide sequence reads as follows: TGTGCCAGCAGTGTAGAAATCACAGATACGCAGTATTTT.